This TCR beta chain came from a study of shared clonotypes between healthy human individuals. Overall study findings and caveats: Only blood was sampled, and tissue TCR repertoires likely differ from blood ones.

This clone appeared a single time. No antigen is known for it. The CDR3 consists of 13 residues. CDR1 and CDR2 from the germline V gene are SGHNT and YYREEE (reference sequence). The ends were cut back, 2 bases at V and 3 bases at J, with 8 bases in the middle. Using immunoSEQ multiplex PCR, the repertoire was profiled, and TCRdb retains in-frame clones only, with some absent. Altogether a few million clones are present, around 94% being singletons, with the ten largest covering over 0.12%. Sequenced: naive CD4+ T cells sorted from blood. Documented subset: CD45RA+ positively selected. V usage is TRBV5-4 and J usage is TRBJ1-1; no clear D. This TCR derives from a man between 18 and 35 years old in good health. CDR3 nucleotides: TGTGCCAGCAGCTTAAGGTACGACACTGAAGCTTTCTTT. Encoded protein: CASSLRYDTEAFF.